The 5 T cell receptor beta chains given below trace back to one sample, sequenced in a study of monozygotic twins with inflammatory bowel disease. TCRdb derives one entry per CDR3 protein from the 5' RACE reads, leaving out DNA. The sample has over 100,000 distinct CDR3 sequences; the top ten hold over 10%. Sequenced sample: blood. The receptor set was obtained from a human donor with ulcerative colitis or Crohn's disease, or a healthy co-twin of an affected twin (not recorded which).

This sequence joins TRBV19 and TRBJ1-2; TCRdb's D call of TRBD1 is untestable without DNA. There are 13 residues in the CDR3. Germline-derived CDR1 and CDR2 are LNHDA and SQIVND (reference sequence). The CDR3 reads CASSPGDVVGYTF.

J is TRBJ1-1 and V is TRBV6-2 or TRBV6-3. This CDR3 spans 13 amino acids. CDR1 is MNHEY and CDR2 is SVGEGT in the germline V gene. The CDR3 sequence: CASGRSGRTEAFF.

V and J are TRBV5-1 and TRBJ2-1; TCRdb gives TRBD2 as the D gene, but with no DNA this cannot be confirmed. The CDR3 has 16 residues. Germline-derived CDR1 and CDR2 are SGHRS and YFSETQ. The CDR3: CASSLGASGTYNEQFF.

The V and J genes are TRBV5-1 and TRBJ2-2. The CDR3 has 13 residues. The germline V gene encodes CDR1 SGHRS and CDR2 YFSETQ. The CDR3 protein is CASSFAFTGELFF.

The chain combines TRBV15 with TRBJ2-3; TCRdb picks TRBD2, but there is no DNA to check that call. CDR3 length: 15 residues. Germline CDR1 reads LNHNV; CDR2 reads YYDKDF (reference sequence). The CDR3 is CATRGGGLGGDTQYF. Supplemented by reference TRBV15 and TRBJ2-3, the full variable domain reads DAMVIQNPRYQVTQFGKPVTLSCSQTLNHNVMYWYQQKSSQAPKLLFHYYDKDFNNEADTPDNFQSRRPNTSFCFLDIRSPGLGDTAMYLCATRGGGLGGDTQYFGPGTRLTVL.